Listed below are T cell receptor beta chains from one sample, sequenced in a study of cytomegalovirus exposure and HLA in healthy donors. Method: immunoSEQ multiplex PCR; TCRdb's copy keeps in-frame clones and lacks some. The sample records around 60,000 clones, around 75% being singletons. The sequenced sample was PBMCs. All receptors derive from a woman aged 40 to 50 in good health and CMV-seropositive. The CDR3 runs from the conserved cysteine through the conserved F or W. A D gene is named only where the DNA matches it firmly. The size field is filled for only some rows; it gives once, few, many or a size class.

CDR3 DNA: TGTGCCAGCAGCCCCGGGTCCAGTGATGGCACTGAAGCTTTCTTT
CDR3 protein: CASSPGSSDGTEAFF
clone size: once
J gene: TRBJ1-1
V gene: TRBV11-3
D gene: .

CDR3 DNA: TGTGCCAGCAGCTTAGGGGCGGGGGACACTGAAGCTTTCTTT
CDR3 protein: CASSLGAGDTEAFF
clone size: once
J gene: TRBJ1-1
V gene: TRBV11-2
D gene: .

CDR3 DNA: TGTGCCAGCAGCTCCCGGGTGACCTACGAGCAGTACTTC
CDR3 protein: CASSSRVTYEQYF
clone size: .
J gene: TRBJ2-7
V gene: TRBV7-2
D gene: .

CDR3 DNA: TGTGCCAGCACCCTTCGGACAGGGTTGTTCGAGCAGTACTTC
CDR3 protein: CASTLRTGLFEQYF
clone size: .
J gene: TRBJ2-7
V gene: TRBV28
D gene: TRBD1

CDR3 DNA: TGTGCCAGCAGCCACCGACAGGGATACTCTGGGGCCAACGTCCTGACTTTC
CDR3 protein: CASSHRQGYSGANVLTF
clone size: .
J gene: TRBJ2-6
V gene: TRBV9
D gene: TRBD1

CDR3 DNA: TGTGCCAGCAGCCGACAGGGGGGCAATCAGCCCCAGCATTTT
CDR3 protein: CASSRQGGNQPQHF
clone size: .
J gene: TRBJ1-5
V gene: TRBV27
D gene: TRBD1

CDR3 DNA: TGTGCCAGCAGTTACTCGAATGAGGGCTATGGCTACACCTTC
CDR3 protein: CASSYSNEGYGYTF
clone size: once
J gene: TRBJ1-2
V gene: TRBV6-5
D gene: .

CDR3 DNA: TGTGCCAGCAGCTTACAGGGGGGCCTGGATGAGCAGTTCTTC
CDR3 protein: CASSLQGGLDEQFF
clone size: .
J gene: TRBJ2-1
V gene: TRBV11-3
D gene: .

CDR3 DNA: TGTGCCAGTACACAGGGATTCACAGATACGCAGTATTTT
CDR3 protein: CASTQGFTDTQYF
clone size: .
J gene: TRBJ2-3
V gene: TRBV19
D gene: .

CDR3 DNA: TGTGCCAGCAGCTCCGGACAAATTGGGAACACTGAAGCTTTCTTT
CDR3 protein: CASSSGQIGNTEAFF
clone size: .
J gene: TRBJ1-1
V gene: TRBV5-4
D gene: .

CDR3 DNA: TGTGCCAGTAGTCGACTAGCGGGGGGCTCGTCCTACAATGAGCAGTTCTTC
CDR3 protein: CASSRLAGGSSYNEQFF
clone size: .
J gene: TRBJ2-1
V gene: TRBV19
D gene: TRBD2

CDR3 DNA: TGTGCCAGCAGCCCCCCGGCGGTCTCCTACGAGCAGTACTTC
CDR3 protein: CASSPPAVSYEQYF
clone size: .
J gene: TRBJ2-7
V gene: TRBV11-2
D gene: .

CDR3 DNA: TGTGCCTGGAGTGGACAGGGGGTCACCGGGGAGCTGTTTTTT
CDR3 protein: CAWSGQGVTGELFF
clone size: few
J gene: TRBJ2-2
V gene: TRBV30
D gene: TRBD1

CDR3 DNA: TGTGCCAGCAGTGTAGCTTCCGACAGGGATAGCGATGAGCAGTTCTTC
CDR3 protein: CASSVASDRDSDEQFF
clone size: .
J gene: TRBJ2-1
V gene: TRBV2
D gene: TRBD1

CDR3 DNA: TGTGCCAGCAGCCCGAGGGGAATCGCGGGGCCCACCGCCTACGAGCAGTACTTC
CDR3 protein: CASSPRGIAGPTAYEQYF
clone size: .
J gene: TRBJ2-7
V gene: TRBV7-2
D gene: .

CDR3 DNA: TGTGCCAGCAGCCTCGGGACAGGGAGCTCCTACGAGCAGTACTTC
CDR3 protein: CASSLGTGSSYEQYF
clone size: .
J gene: TRBJ2-7
V gene: TRBV11-1
D gene: TRBD1

CDR3 DNA: TGTGCCAGCAGCTGGGAGGTCCGAGAAGACGAGCAGTACTTC
CDR3 protein: CASSWEVREDEQYF
clone size: few
J gene: TRBJ2-7
V gene: TRBV6-5
D gene: .

CDR3 DNA: TGTGCCAGCTCGAAAGCGCGACAGGGGCCCTACGAGCAGTACTTC
CDR3 protein: CASSKARQGPYEQYF
clone size: .
J gene: TRBJ2-7
V gene: TRBV18
D gene: TRBD1

CDR3 DNA: TGTGCCAGCTCACCACTCCCAGCGGGGGGTACCTACGAGCAGTACTTC
CDR3 protein: CASSPLPAGGTYEQYF
clone size: .
J gene: TRBJ2-7
V gene: TRBV18
D gene: TRBD2

CDR3 DNA: TGTGCCACCAGCAGAGATGGATACCGGGATGAGCAGTTCTTC
CDR3 protein: CATSRDGYRDEQFF
clone size: .
J gene: TRBJ2-1
V gene: TRBV15
D gene: .

CDR3 DNA: TGTGCCAGCAGTGAAGCGAGGGGGGGAGTCAGTGGGAACGAGCAGTACTTC
CDR3 protein: CASSEARGGVSGNEQYF
clone size: .
J gene: TRBJ2-7
V gene: TRBV2
D gene: .

CDR3 DNA: TGTGCCAGCAGTTTGGACAGGGCCACCGGGGAGCTGTTTTTT
CDR3 protein: CASSLDRATGELFF
clone size: .
J gene: TRBJ2-2
V gene: TRBV6-5
D gene: TRBD1

CDR3 DNA: TGTGCCAGCAGCTGGGACAGCGACACTGAAGCTTTCTTT
CDR3 protein: CASSWDSDTEAFF
clone size: .
J gene: TRBJ1-1
V gene: TRBV5-4
D gene: TRBD1

CDR3 DNA: TGTGCCAGCAGCTCACCGGCCGGGGGGTGGGGCAGCAATGAGCAGTTCTTC
CDR3 protein: CASSSPAGGWGSNEQFF
clone size: .
J gene: TRBJ2-1
V gene: TRBV11-3
D gene: TRBD2

CDR3 DNA: TGTGCCAGCAGCCAAGGGACTAGCGGGACGATTTACGAGCAGTACTTC
CDR3 protein: CASSQGTSGTIYEQYF
clone size: few
J gene: TRBJ2-7
V gene: TRBV7-2
D gene: TRBD2